This TCR beta chain emerged from a study of shared clonotypes between healthy human individuals. Study observations and caveats: Of the naive CD4 clonotypes, about 5.4% were shared across several donors.

The data were produced by immunoSEQ multiplex PCR, yet TCRdb's version contains in-frame clones alone and is incomplete. The sample lists about 2.4 million clones; approximately 93% were seen once. The CDR3 extends over 14 amino acids. Germline V lookup: CDR1 SGHRS, CDR2 YFSETQ. V was trimmed by 1 base and J by 0 bases, leaving 7 bases between them. Every donor was a Caucasian adult from Nashville, Tennessee. A note on this clone: The antigen is undetermined.

The chain couples TRBV5-1 to TRBJ1-1; D remains ambiguous. Sequences were obtained from naive CD4+ T cells from PBMCs. Sample subset: CD45RA+ positively selected. The source is a man between 18 and 29 years old in good health. Some clones in this sample may be carry-over from other donors' samples. The CDR3 nucleotides are TGCGCCAGCAGCTTGACCTCATTGAACACTGAAGCTTTCTTT. Translating gives CASSLTSLNTEAFF. Looking up the rest from reference TRBV5-1 and TRBJ1-1 gives the full variable domain: KAGVTQTPRYLIKTRGQQVTLSCSPISGHRSVSWYQQTPGQGLQFLFEYFSETQRNKGNFPGRFSGRQFSNSRSEMNVSTLELGDSALYLCASSLTSLNTEAFFGQGTRLTVV.